The entry below describes one T cell receptor beta chain. Its antigen is still unknown. Base quality data are lacking; no much larger clone is found one base away. Patients with autoimmune disease history or receiving systemic immunosuppression were excluded from the trial. In every dose cohort, peripheral blood was drawn for TCR sequencing at baseline, cycle 4 day 1, and cycle 7 day 1. The samples were drawn from a first-in-human, open-label, multicenter phase I dose-escalation trial of ivuxolimab. The trial enrolled adults with locally advanced or metastatic head and neck squamous cell, hepatocellular, melanoma or renal cell carcinoma. Before TCR sequencing, CD4+ and CD8+ T cells were separately sorted from peripheral blood. To sequence the TCRbeta CDR3 region, genomic DNA was isolated from the sorted cells. The immunoSEQ Assay was used to sequence the TCRbeta CDR3 regions. TCRdb's version of the immuneACCESS table is confined to in-frame rearrangements and falls short of the full clone set. An unresolved V gene accounts for under half of the shortfall where checked; the remainder is of unknown origin. This sample has 70,000 to 95,000 clones in its table, and approximately 88% of those were observed once. 13% of the sample is taken by the ten largest.

These data are taken from a study of OX40 agonist ivuxolimab in advanced cancers. General notes on the study: Ivuxolimab was a fully human IgG2 agonistic monoclonal antibody targeting the costimulatory receptor OX40 (CD134). Intravenous ivuxolimab was administered to patients every 2 weeks at six dose levels: 0.01, 0.1, 0.3, 1.5, 3 and 10 mg/kg. The monotherapy dose-escalation portion (N of about 47 patients) of the phase I ivuxolimab trial is reported in the paper. Patients were allowed to have had prior anti-PD-1, anti-PD-L1 or anti-CTLA-4 therapy, and around two fifths of the dose-escalation patients had been treated with checkpoint inhibitors. The point of sequencing TCRbeta in the periphery was to test whether ivuxolimab changed TCR sequence diversity and drove clonal T-cell expansion. Of the approximately 54 patients in dose escalation, 19 had hepatocellular carcinoma, some 15 had melanoma, 9 had renal cell carcinoma and 9 had head and neck cancer. Partial responses were achieved by three dose-escalation patients, of whom one had hepatocellular carcinoma and two had cutaneous melanoma. In the dose-escalation cohort, approximately 80% of patients were male, and the mean age was 60 years with a range of about 20 to 80. What the study reported, not specific to this receptor: At doses from 0.1 to 3.0 mg/kg, clonal expansion was seen in both CD4+ and CD8+ blood T cells between baseline and week 6. Low levels of normalized T-cell clonal expansion were also seen in some patients who did not respond. In partial responders in the 0.1-3.0 mg/kg groups, normalized peripheral clonal expansion was found to be among the lowest, especially among CD8+ T cells. The antigen specificity of the peripheral T cells that underwent clonal expansion was not determined. After ivuxolimab, CD8+ T cells had more expanded clones than CD4+ T cells on average.

Sequences MNHEY (CDR1) and SVGAGI (CDR2) are obtained from the germline V gene. Trimming costs V 7 bases and J 5 bases, and their ends lie 11 bases apart. The CDR3 contains 13 residues, cysteine and phenylalanine counted. The read is trimmed to its CDR3 DNA, 39 bases read in frame from base 1. The receptor was derived from an adult with an advanced solid tumor such as melanoma, head and neck, liver or kidney cancer. The chain joins TRBV6-5 to TRBJ1-4; the D segment cannot be called with confidence. Sequenced material: CD4+ or CD8+ T cells sorted from blood, taken in a trial of the OX40 agonist ivuxolimab. DNA sequence: TGTGCCAGCATCCGACGGTCGAATGAAAAACTGTTTTTT. It is translated as CASIRRSNEKLFF.